These 10 T cell receptor beta chains came from one sample sequenced in a study of shared clonotypes between healthy human individuals. Libraries were prepared by immunoSEQ multiplex PCR; TCRdb keeps only in-frame clonotypes and omits some of them. The top ten clones hold around 0.6% of a sample with more than 900,000 clones, more than 75% of them seen once. The sample comprised memory CD4+ T cells from PBMCs. Subset denoted: CD45RA-negative fraction. The receptor source for this set is a man aged 18 to 30 in good health. Some clones in this sample may be carry-over from other donors' samples.

The V gene is TRBV6-5, the J gene TRBJ2-6; TRBD1 might be the D (5 bases). This CDR3 is 15 amino acids long. From germline, CDR1 is MNHEY and CDR2 SVGAGI. Trimming shortened V by 2 bases and J by 0 bases, and 5 bases separated the two germline ends. CDR3 in amino acids: CASSYQGSGANVLTF. The CDR3 region has the DNA TGTGCCAGCAGTTACCAGGGCTCTGGGGCCAACGTCCTGACTTTC.

This clone was recorded once. V and J are TRBV10-2 and TRBJ1-1; D unresolved. Germline V CDR1 and CDR2: WSHSY, SAAADI. This CDR3 comprises 12 residues. V lost 3 bases and J 1 base, leaving 3 bases between the germline ends. The CDR3: CASSDWNTEAFF. CDR3 coding DNA: TGCGCCAGCAGTGACTGGAACACTGAAGCTTTCTTT.

The rearrangement joins TRBV4-1 to TRBJ2-2, with TRBD2 matching over 9 bases. The CDR3 loop spans 16 amino acids. CDR1 is MGHRA and CDR2 is YSYEKL in the germline V gene. Trimming removed 4 bases from V and 3 bases from J; junction bases left unmatched: 6. The CDR3 protein is CASSLIAGADTGELFF. The CDR3 DNA sequence: TGCGCCAGCAGCCTCATAGCGGGAGCAGACACCGGGGAGCTGTTTTTT.

The chain employs TRBV14 and TRBJ1-2; a weak D match, TRBD1 (6 bases). Trimming took off 2 bases at V and 8 bases at J, with 9 bases between the two ends. CDR1 and CDR2 from the germline V gene are SGHDN and FVKESK. This CDR3 comprises 12 residues. This chain's CDR3 is CASSQLGGGYTF. The CDR3 DNA follows: TGTGCCAGCAGCCAATTGGGGGGCGGCTACACCTTC.

V is TRBV4-1 and J is TRBJ2-4, with D unresolved. Germline lookup yields CDR1 MGHRA and CDR2 YSYEKL. Trimming pared 0 bases from V and 9 bases from J, leaving 9 bases between. The CDR3 is made up of 13 amino acids. Here the CDR3 DNA reads TGCGCCAGCAGCCAAGATGAACAATCCATTCAGTACTTC. Its protein is CASSQDEQSIQYF.

This clone was detected only a few times. The chain links TRBV19 to TRBJ1-5; maybe TRBD1 (6 bases). Germline V gene sequence: CDR1 LNHDA, CDR2 SQIVND (reference sequence). The CDR3 has 14 amino acids. Trimming stripped 5 bases from V and 5 bases from J, with 13 bases between. CDR3 residues: CASSSQGRDQPQHF. The CDR3 region has the DNA TGTGCCAGTAGTTCTCAGGGGAGGGATCAGCCCCAGCATTTT.

The chain has TRBV28 and TRBJ2-7; 11 bases agree with TRBD2. With 8 bases clipped from V and 6 bases from J, the junction kept 9 bases outside the gene matches. The CDR3 is 14 residues long. The germline CDR1 and CDR2 sequences are MDHEN and SYDVKM. In DNA, the CDR3 is TGTGCCAGCCGTCTTCGGCTAGCGGGAGGCGAGCAGTACTTC. Encoded protein: CASRLRLAGGEQYF.

The rearrangement joins TRBV2 to TRBJ2-1; a weak D match, TRBD2 (6 bases). CDR3 size: 15 residues. V was shortened by 1 base and J by 8 bases, with 15 bases between the two germline ends. Germline V gene data show CDR1 as SNHLY and CDR2 as FYNNEI. For the CDR3, the DNA is TGTGCCAGCAGTGAAGGGAGGGGTAGTCCCCATGAGCAGTTCTTC. This gives the protein CASSEGRGSPHEQFF. Looking up the rest from reference TRBV2 and TRBJ2-1 gives the full variable domain: EPEVTQTPSHQVTQMGQEVILRCVPISNHLYFYWYRQILGQKVEFLVSFYNNEISEKSEIFDDQFSVERPDGSNFTLKIRSTKLEDSAMYFCASSEGRGSPHEQFFGPGTRLTVL.

The V gene is TRBV4-3, the J gene TRBJ1-3; 7 positions agree with TRBD1. The CDR3 runs 16 residues. Germline CDR1 and CDR2: LGHNA and YSLEER. V gave up 4 bases and J gave up 0 bases; unmatched junction bases: 6. The CDR3 loop is CASSLEGAYSGNTIYF. Here the CDR3 DNA reads TGCGCCAGCAGCCTAGAGGGGGCCTACTCTGGAAACACCATATATTTT.

V and J are TRBV7-3 and TRBJ2-3; 10 nucleotides match TRBD2. The germline gives CDR1 SGHTA, CDR2 FQGTGA. This CDR3 has 16 amino acids. After removal of 5 bases from V and 2 bases from J, the junction contained 7 bases not matched to a gene. This chain's CDR3 is CASSPVAGGPTDTQYF. Written as DNA, the CDR3 is TGTGCCAGCAGCCCCGTAGCGGGAGGCCCCACAGATACGCAGTATTTT.